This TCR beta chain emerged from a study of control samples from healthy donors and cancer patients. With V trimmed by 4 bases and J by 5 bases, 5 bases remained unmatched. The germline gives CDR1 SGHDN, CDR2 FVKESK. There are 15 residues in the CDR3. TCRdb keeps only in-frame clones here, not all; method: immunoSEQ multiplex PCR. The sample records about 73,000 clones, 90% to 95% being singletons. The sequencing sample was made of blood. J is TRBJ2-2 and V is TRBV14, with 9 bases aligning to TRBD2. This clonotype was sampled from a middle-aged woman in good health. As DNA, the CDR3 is TGTGCCAGCAGCCTTGGGCTAGCGGGGACCGGGGAGCTGTTTTTT. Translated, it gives CASSLGLAGTGELFF.